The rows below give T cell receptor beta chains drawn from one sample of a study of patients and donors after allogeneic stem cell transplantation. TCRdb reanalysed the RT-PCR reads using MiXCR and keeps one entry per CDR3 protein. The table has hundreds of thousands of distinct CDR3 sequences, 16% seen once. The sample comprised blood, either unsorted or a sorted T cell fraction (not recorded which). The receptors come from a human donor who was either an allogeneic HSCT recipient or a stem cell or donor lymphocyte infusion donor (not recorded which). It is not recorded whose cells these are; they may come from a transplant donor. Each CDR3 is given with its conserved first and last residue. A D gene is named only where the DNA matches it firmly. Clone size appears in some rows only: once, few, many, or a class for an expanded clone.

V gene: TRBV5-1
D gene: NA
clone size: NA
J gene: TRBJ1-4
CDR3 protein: CASRNRTRAMEKLFF
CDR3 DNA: TGCGCCAGCAGGAATCGAACACGGGCTATGGAAAAACTGTTTTTT

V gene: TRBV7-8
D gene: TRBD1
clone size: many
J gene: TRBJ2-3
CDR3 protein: CASSLAPQGADTQYF
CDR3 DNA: TGTGCCAGCAGCTTAGCGCCTCAGGGGGCAGATACGCAGTATTTT

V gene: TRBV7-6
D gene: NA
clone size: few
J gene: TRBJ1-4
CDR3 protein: CASSVGPRNEKLFF
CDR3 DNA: TGTGCCAGCAGCGTGGGCCCTAGGAATGAAAAACTGTTTTTT

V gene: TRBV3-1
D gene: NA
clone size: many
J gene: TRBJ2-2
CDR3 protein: CASSQRGAVSNTGELFF
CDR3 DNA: TGTGCCAGCAGCCAAAGAGGGGCGGTTTCCAACACCGGGGAGCTGTTTTTT

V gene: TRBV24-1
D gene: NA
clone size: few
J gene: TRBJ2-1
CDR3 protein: CATSAALASYNEQFF
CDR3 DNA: TGTGCCACCAGTGCCGCCCTAGCCTCCTACAATGAGCAGTTCTTC

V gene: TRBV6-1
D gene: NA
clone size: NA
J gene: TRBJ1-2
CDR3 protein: CASTEVSSSKGYTF
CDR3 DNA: TGTGCCAGCACTGAGGTGTCGTCGAGTAAAGGCTACACCTTC

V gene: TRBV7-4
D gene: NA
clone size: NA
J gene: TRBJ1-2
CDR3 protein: CASSLAGCNTVRTYGYTF
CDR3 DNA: TGTGCCAGCAGCTTAGCGGGTTGTAATACGGTTAGGACCTATGGCTACACCTTC

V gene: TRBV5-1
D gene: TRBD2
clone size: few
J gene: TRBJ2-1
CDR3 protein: CASSPGLAGVYNNEQFF
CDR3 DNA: TGCGCCAGCAGCCCAGGACTAGCGGGAGTTTATAACAATGAGCAGTTCTTC

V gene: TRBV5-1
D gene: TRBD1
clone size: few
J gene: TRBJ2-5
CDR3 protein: CASRGAGGETQYF
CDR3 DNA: TGCGCCAGCAGGGGGGCAGGGGGAGAGACCCAGTACTTC

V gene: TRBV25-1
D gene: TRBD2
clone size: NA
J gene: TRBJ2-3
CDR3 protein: CASSELKRGAFHFTDTQYF
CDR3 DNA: TGTGCCAGCAGTGAATTAAAGCGGGGGGCCTTCCATTTCACAGATACGCAGTATTTT

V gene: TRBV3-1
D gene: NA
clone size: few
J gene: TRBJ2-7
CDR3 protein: CASSQVRLDNYEQYF
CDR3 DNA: TGTGCCAGCAGCCAAGTGAGACTAGACAACTACGAGCAGTACTTC

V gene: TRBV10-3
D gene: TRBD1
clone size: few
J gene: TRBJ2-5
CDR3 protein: CATGVLDREIKETQYF
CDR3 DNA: TGTGCCACCGGGGTTTTGGACAGGGAAATTAAGGAGACCCAGTACTTC

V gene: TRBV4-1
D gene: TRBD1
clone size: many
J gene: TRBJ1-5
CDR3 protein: CASSLRTGGDQPQHF
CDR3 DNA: TGCGCCAGCAGCCTCAGGACAGGGGGTGATCAGCCCCAGCATTTT

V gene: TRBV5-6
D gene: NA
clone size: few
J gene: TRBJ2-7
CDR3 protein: CASSTNSYEQYF
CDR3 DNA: TGTGCCAGCAGCACTAACTCCTACGAGCAGTACTTC

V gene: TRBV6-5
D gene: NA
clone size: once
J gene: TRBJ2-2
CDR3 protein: CASSWARGATGELFF
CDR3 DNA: TGTGCCAGCAGTTGGGCCAGGGGGGCCACCGGGGAGCTGTTTTTT

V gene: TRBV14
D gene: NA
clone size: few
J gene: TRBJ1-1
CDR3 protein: CASSQYLQRTGNTEAFF
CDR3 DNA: TGTGCCAGCAGCCAATACTTACAAAGGACGGGGAACACTGAAGCTTTCTTT

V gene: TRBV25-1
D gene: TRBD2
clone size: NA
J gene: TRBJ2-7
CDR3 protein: CASSDRRTSGKRYEQYF
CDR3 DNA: TGTGCCAGCAGTGACCGGCGGACTAGCGGGAAGAGGTACGAGCAGTACTTC

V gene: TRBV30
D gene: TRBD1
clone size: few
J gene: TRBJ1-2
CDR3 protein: CACLTGAPNYGYTF
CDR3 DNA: TGTGCCTGCCTCACAGGGGCCCCTAACTATGGCTACACCTTC

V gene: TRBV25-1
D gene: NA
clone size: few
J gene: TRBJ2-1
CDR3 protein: CASSESGGYNEQFF
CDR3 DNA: TGTGCCAGCAGTGAATCCGGCGGATACAATGAGCAGTTCTTC

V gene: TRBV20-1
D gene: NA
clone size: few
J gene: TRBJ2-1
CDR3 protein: CSATNNEQFF
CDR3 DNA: TGCAGTGCTACTAACAATGAGCAGTTCTTC

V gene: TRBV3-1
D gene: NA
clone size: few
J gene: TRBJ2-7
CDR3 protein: CASSQEAYEQYF
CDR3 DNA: TGTGCCAGCAGCCAAGAAGCTTACGAGCAGTACTTC

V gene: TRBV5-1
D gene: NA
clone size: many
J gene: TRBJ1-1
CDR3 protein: CASSLDLGGANTEAFF
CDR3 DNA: TGCGCCAGCAGCTTGGACTTGGGAGGGGCGAACACTGAAGCTTTCTTT

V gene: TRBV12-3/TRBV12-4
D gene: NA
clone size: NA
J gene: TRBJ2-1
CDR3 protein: CASSFDRTLNEQFF
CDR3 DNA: TGTGCCAGCAGTTTTGACAGGACGCTGAATGAGCAGTTCTTC